This T cell receptor beta chain originates from a study of breast tumors, draining lymph nodes, adjacent tissues. Overall study results and limits: Most tumor T cells seemingly derive from lymph node, then expand in tumor. Tumors had less TCR diversity than lymph nodes, more than nontumor tissue. Tumor T cell lymph node origin was a supported hypothesis, not proven. Tumor and nontumor repertoires were significantly more similar in luminal-like than in basal-like breast cancer.

This clonotype was picked up many times. The antigen remains undetermined. TCRdb analysed the multiplex PCR reads with MiXCR anew, one entry per CDR3 protein. The data contain approximately 47,000 distinct CDR3 sequences, 23% of them singletons. This CDR3 is built from 13 residues. Germline V gene lookup returns CDR1 SNHLY and CDR2 FYNNEI. V was pared by 5 bases and J by 4 bases, with 3 bases of the junction left unmatched. This receptor was identified in a female donor with breast cancer. Some clones in this sample may be carry-over from other donors' samples. Sequenced material: breast tumor tissue. The V call is TRBV2, the J call TRBJ2-3, with 7 bases that match TRBD2. CDR3 residues: CASSLGGADTQYF. The DNA for the CDR3 is TGTGCCAGCAGTTTGGGGGGGGCAGATACGCAGTATTTT.